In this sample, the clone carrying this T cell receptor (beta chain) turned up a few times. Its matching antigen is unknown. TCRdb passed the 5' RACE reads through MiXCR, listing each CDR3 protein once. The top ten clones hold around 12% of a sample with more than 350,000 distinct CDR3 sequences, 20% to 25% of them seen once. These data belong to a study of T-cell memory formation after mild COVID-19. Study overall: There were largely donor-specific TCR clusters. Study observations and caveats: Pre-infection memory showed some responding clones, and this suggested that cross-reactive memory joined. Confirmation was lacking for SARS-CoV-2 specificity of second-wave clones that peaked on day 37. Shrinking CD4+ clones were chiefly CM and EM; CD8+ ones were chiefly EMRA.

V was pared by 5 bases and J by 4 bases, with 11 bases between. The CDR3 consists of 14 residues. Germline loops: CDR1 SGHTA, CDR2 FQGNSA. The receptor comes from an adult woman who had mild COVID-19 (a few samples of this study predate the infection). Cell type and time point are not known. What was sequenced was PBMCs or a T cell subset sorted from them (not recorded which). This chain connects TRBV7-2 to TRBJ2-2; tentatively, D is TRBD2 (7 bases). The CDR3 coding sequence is TGTGCCAGCAGCCGAGGGGGGGGCACCGGGGAGCTGTTTTTT. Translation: CASSRGGGTGELFF.